The 9 T cell receptor beta chains below were found in one sample sequenced in a study of T-cell reconstitution after alpha-beta-depleted transplantation in children listed by TCRdb under 2016. Read against the paper, the sample's treatment or condition label means: allogeneic hematopoietic cell transplantation with graft depleted of TCRalphabeta T cells and CD19 B cells. The library was prepared using PCR. Sequenced using an Illumina HiSeq 2500. TCR library preparation used molecular barcoding, with unique molecular identifiers applied to normalize quantification of the TCRbeta repertoire. Starting from the raw public reads, TCRdb applied fastp trimming at Q25, assembled clones with MiXCR and retained in-frame beta chains. Every CDR3 protein is listed once, alongside the most common genes and DNA of its rows. This sample gives 60,000 to 100,000 distinct CDR3 sequences in total; roughly 20% of them show up just once. The ten largest clonotypes hold 51% of the sample.

Material: PBMCs, mostly from graft donor cells, obtained 360 days after TCRalphabeta/CD19-depleted stem cell transplant. These receptors were taken from a male patient aged 2-9 years who had a stem cell transplant for acute lymphoblastic leukemia, so the T cells may come from the graft donor.

The chain couples TRBV11-1 to TRBJ2-7; 8 bases align to TRBD2. The CDR3 length is 19 residues. Losses at the gene ends were 2 bases for V and 3 bases for J; bases not matched to a gene: 18. Germline V gives CDR1 SGHAT, CDR2 FQDESV (reference sequence). The CDR3 here is CASSLYTFRGSGTIYEQYF. Written as DNA, the CDR3 is TGTGCCAGCAGCTTATATACATTTAGGGGTAGCGGGACTATCTACGAGCAGTACTTC.

This clonotype was seen a few times. This chain links TRBV24-1 with TRBJ2-1; 7 bases match TRBD2. The V gene's germline CDR1 is KGHDR and CDR2 SFDVKD. The CDR3 contains 15 residues. V shed 4 bases and J 5 bases; nucleotides not matched to a gene: 7. The CDR3 bases are TGTGCCACCAGTGACCCGAGGGCGGGAGACAATGAGCAGTTCTTC. Protein: CATSDPRAGDNEQFF.

The chain carries TRBV4-1 and TRBJ2-3, with 8 bases aligning to TRBD2. This CDR3 spans 15 amino acids. Per germline, CDR1 MGHRA and CDR2 YSYEKL. Trimming removed 8 bases from V and 8 bases from J; junction bases left unmatched: 15. Here the CDR3 reads CASALTGRAIATQYF. CDR3 coding DNA: TGCGCCAGCGCCCTTACCGGGAGGGCGATAGCTACGCAGTATTTT.

V and J are TRBV5-1 and TRBJ2-7; possibly TRBD1 or TRBD2 for D (5 bases each). Germline V gene lookup returns CDR1 SGHRS and CDR2 YFSETQ. Trimming removed 7 bases at V and 5 bases at J, with 25 bases between. The CDR3 length is 16 residues. The CDR3 sequence: CASRSPTGTFDHEQYF. The CDR3 DNA sequence: TGCGCCAGCCGCTCTCCGACTGGGACCTTTGACCACGAGCAGTACTTC.

The chain uses TRBV7-9 and TRBJ2-7; D tentatively fits TRBD1 or TRBD2 (5 bases each). V lost 0 bases and J lost 4, with 16 bases in between. The length of the CDR3 is 16 residues. CDR1 and CDR2 (germline): SEHNR, FQNEAQ (reference sequence). CDR3 DNA: TGTGCCAGCAGCTTAGCGCTAACGGGGCAGGAATACGAGCAGTACTTC. Residues: CASSLALTGQEYEQYF.

The J gene is TRBJ1-4, the V gene TRBV5-1, with D uncertain. Trimming took 1 base from V and 0 from J, leaving 4 bases between them. CDR1 is SGHRS, CDR2 YFSETQ, per germline. The CDR3 contains 14 residues. The CDR3 loop reads CASSLSPTNEKLFF. CDR3 DNA sequence: TGCGCCAGCAGCTTGTCTCCAACTAATGAAAAACTGTTTTTT.

This clonotype was counted only a few times. The chain employs TRBV14 and TRBJ2-7; no definite D call. The V end lost 4 bases, the J end lost 3 bases, and 19 bases lay between the germline ends. The germline gives CDR1 SGHDN, CDR2 FVKESK. This CDR3 is 16 amino acids long. The CDR3 nucleotides read TGTGCCAGCAGCCGGCCAGGAGTTTTCCCCTTCTACGAGCAGTACTTC. This translates into CASSRPGVFPFYEQYF.

In this sample, this clonotype turned up many times. The gene calls are TRBV6-1 and TRBJ2-1; 8 bases are shared with TRBD2. This CDR3 is built from 16 residues. Germline V lookup: CDR1 MNHNS, CDR2 SASEGT. Germline trimming cut 6 bases from V and 0 bases from J; bases unmatched to any gene: 7. The CDR3 DNA follows: TGTGCCAGCAGGACTAGCGCTCTCAACTCCTACAATGAGCAGTTCTTC. Translation: CASRTSALNSYNEQFF.

There are a few counts of this clonotype. The V gene is TRBV6-2 or TRBV6-3, the J gene TRBJ2-1; D not resolved. CDR1 and CDR2 (germline): MNHEY, SVGEGT. V dropped 8 bases and J dropped 1 base, with 18 bases sitting between them. The CDR3 length is 16 residues. CDR3 protein: CASSDAPQSSYNEQFF. The CDR3, as DNA: TGTGCCAGCTCCGACGCACCACAGAGTTCCTACAATGAGCAGTTCTTC.